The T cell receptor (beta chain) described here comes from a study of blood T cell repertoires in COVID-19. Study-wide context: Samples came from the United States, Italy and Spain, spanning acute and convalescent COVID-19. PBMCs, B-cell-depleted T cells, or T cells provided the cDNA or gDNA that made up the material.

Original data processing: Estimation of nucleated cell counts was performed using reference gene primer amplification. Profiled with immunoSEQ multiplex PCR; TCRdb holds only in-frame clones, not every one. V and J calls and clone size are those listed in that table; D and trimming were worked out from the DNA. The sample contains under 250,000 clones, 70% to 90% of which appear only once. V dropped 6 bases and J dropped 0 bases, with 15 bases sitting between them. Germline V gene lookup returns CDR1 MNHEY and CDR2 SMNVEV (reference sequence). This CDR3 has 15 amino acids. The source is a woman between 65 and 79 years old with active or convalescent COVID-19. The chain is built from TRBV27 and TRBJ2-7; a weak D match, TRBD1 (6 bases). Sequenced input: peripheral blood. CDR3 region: CASRRGMGGSYEQYF. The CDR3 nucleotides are TGTGCCAGCAGGAGGGGGATGGGTGGCTCCTACGAGCAGTACTTC.